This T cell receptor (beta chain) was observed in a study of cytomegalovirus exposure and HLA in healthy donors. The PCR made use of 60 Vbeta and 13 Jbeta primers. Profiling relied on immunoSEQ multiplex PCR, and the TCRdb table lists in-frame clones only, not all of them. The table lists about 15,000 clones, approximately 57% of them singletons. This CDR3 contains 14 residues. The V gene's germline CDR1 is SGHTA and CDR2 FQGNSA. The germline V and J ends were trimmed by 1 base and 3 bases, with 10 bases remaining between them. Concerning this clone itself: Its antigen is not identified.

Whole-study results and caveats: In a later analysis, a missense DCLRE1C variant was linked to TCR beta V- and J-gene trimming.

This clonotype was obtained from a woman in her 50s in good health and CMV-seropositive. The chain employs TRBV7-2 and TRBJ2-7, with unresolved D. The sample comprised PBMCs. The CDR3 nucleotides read TGTGCCAGCAGCTTAGGGTCCTCGAGCTACGAGCAGTACTTC. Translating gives CASSLGSSSYEQYF.